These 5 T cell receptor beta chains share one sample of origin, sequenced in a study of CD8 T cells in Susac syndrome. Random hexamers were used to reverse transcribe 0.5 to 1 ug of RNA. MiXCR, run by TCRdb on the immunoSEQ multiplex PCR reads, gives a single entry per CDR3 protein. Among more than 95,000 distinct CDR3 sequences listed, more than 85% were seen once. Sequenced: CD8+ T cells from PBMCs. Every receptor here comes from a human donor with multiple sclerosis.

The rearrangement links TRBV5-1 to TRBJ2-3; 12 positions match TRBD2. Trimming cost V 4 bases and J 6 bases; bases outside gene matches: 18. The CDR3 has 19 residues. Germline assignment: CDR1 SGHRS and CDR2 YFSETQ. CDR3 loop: CASSPRVPASGGASDTQYF. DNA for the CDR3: TGCGCCAGCAGCCCACGAGTTCCGGCTAGCGGGGGGGCCTCGGATACGCAGTATTTT.

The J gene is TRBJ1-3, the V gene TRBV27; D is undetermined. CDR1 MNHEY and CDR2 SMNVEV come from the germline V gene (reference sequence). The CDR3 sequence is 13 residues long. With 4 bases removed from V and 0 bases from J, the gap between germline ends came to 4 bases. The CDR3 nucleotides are TGTGCCAGCAGTTACACCTCTGGAAACACCATATATTTT. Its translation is CASSYTSGNTIYF.

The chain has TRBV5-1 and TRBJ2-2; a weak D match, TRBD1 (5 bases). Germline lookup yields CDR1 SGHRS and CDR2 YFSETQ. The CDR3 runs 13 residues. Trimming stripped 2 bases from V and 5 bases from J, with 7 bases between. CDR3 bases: TGCGCCAGCAGCTTCGACAGAACCGGGGAGCTGTTTTTT. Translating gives CASSFDRTGELFF.

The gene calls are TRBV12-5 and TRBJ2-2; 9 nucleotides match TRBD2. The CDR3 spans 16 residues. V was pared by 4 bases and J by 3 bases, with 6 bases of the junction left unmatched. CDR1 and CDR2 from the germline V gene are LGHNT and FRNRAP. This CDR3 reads CASGSKTSGHTGELFF. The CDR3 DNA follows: TGTGCTAGTGGTTCGAAGACTAGCGGTCACACCGGGGAGCTGTTTTTT.

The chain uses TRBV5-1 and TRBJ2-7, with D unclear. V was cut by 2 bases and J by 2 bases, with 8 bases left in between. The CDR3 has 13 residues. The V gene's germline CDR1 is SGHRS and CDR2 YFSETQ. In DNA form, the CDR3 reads TGCGCCAGCAGCTTTGCAGGTACCTACGAGCAGTACTTC. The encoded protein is CASSFAGTYEQYF. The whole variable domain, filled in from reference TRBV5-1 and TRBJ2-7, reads KAGVTQTPRYLIKTRGQQVTLSCSPISGHRSVSWYQQTPGQGLQFLFEYFSETQRNKGNFPGRFSGRQFSNSRSEMNVSTLELGDSALYLCASSFAGTYEQYFGPGTRLTVT.